The sample holds many counts of the clone carrying this T cell receptor beta chain. Its specificity is unknown. Specimens obtained from alopecia areata patients comprised lesional scalp punch biopsies and peripheral blood. PBMCs were stained for CD3, CD4 and CD8, and CD4+ and CD8+ T cells were sorted. These data belong to a study of CD8+ T cells in alopecia areata. Overall study: At a dose of 5 to 10 mg twice daily, oral tofacitinib was given to treated patients.

Study conclusions and caveats: Sharing of TCR sequences between patients (possibly for HLA-related reasons) was less clear than in mice.

RNA extraction was followed by reverse transcription into cDNA, which acted as the sequencing template. Assay: immunoSEQ multiplex PCR; the TCRdb copy retains only in-frame clones and omits some. This table has 100,000 to 150,000 clones, 45% to 50% appearing once. The source is a human donor with alopecia areata. The source was CD8+ T cells sorted from blood, collected at week 0.

CDR3 loop: CASSEAGHSPLHF. For the CDR3, the DNA is TGTGCCAGCAGTGAAGCGGGACATTCACCCCTCCACTTT. The chain combines TRBV6-1 with TRBJ1-6; D possibly corresponds to TRBD1 (5 bases). V lost 0 bases and J 8 bases, leaving 5 bases between the germline ends. Germline loops: CDR1 MNHNS, CDR2 SASEGT. The CDR3 has 13 residues.